Below, 5 T cell receptor beta chains from the same sample are listed, as sequenced in a study of T cell changes during pregnancy in multiple sclerosis. Libraries were prepared by immunoSEQ multiplex PCR; TCRdb keeps only in-frame clonotypes and omits some of them. The table lists tens of thousands of clones, 90% of them singletons, with around an eighth in the top ten. This specimen was CD8+ T cells from peripheral blood mononuclear cells, taken in the first trimester of pregnancy. The source is a female donor with multiple sclerosis, enrolled in a pregnancy study.

This sequence joins TRBV28 and TRBJ2-7; 8 positions agree with TRBD2. CDR1 is MDHEN and CDR2 is SYDVKM in the germline V gene. V trimming: 3 bases; J trimming: 6 bases; junction bases outside the gene matches: 4. The CDR3 consists of 13 residues. The CDR3 loop is CASSLLAGGEQYF. CDR3 sequence (DNA): TGTGCCAGCAGTTTGCTAGCGGGTGGCGAGCAGTACTTC.

The rearrangement links TRBV27 to TRBJ1-1; D might be TRBD1 (6 bases). Germline CDR1 MNHEY, CDR2 SMNVEV (reference sequence). V shed 10 bases and J shed 4 bases, with 13 bases lying between them. This CDR3 contains 12 residues. The CDR3: CATLSRGTEAFF. The CDR3 region has the DNA TGTGCCACCCTTTCCAGGGGCACTGAAGCTTTCTTT.

The V gene is TRBV21-1, the J gene TRBJ1-5; the table's D call TRBD1 went unverified against the DNA. TRBV21-1 is reported as a pseudogene. This CDR3 has 18 amino acids. CDR3 nucleotides: TGTGCCAGCAGCCTGGTCCCGGGACAGGGGTGCGCCGATCAGCCCCAGCATTTT. Its protein product is CASSLVPGQGCADQPQHF.

This chain uses TRBV10-3 with TRBJ2-3; D gene unclear. V lost 4 bases and J lost 3, with 11 bases in between. CDR3 size: 14 residues. CDR1 is ENHRY and CDR2 is SYGVKD in the germline V gene. The CDR3 nucleotides are TGTGCCATCAGTGCCCAGGCGACGACAGATACGCAGTATTTT. As protein: CAISAQATTDTQYF.

V gene TRBV27 combines with J gene TRBJ1-5; tentative D call: TRBD1 (5 bases). Germline loops: CDR1 MNHEY, CDR2 SMNVEV (reference sequence). The CDR3 contains 14 residues. V lost 5 bases to trimming and J lost 7 bases, with 15 bases between them. The CDR3 DNA reads as TGTGCCAGCAGTCCAGGGTTTCCCGGCCAGCCCCAGCATTTT. This codes for CASSPGFPGQPQHF.